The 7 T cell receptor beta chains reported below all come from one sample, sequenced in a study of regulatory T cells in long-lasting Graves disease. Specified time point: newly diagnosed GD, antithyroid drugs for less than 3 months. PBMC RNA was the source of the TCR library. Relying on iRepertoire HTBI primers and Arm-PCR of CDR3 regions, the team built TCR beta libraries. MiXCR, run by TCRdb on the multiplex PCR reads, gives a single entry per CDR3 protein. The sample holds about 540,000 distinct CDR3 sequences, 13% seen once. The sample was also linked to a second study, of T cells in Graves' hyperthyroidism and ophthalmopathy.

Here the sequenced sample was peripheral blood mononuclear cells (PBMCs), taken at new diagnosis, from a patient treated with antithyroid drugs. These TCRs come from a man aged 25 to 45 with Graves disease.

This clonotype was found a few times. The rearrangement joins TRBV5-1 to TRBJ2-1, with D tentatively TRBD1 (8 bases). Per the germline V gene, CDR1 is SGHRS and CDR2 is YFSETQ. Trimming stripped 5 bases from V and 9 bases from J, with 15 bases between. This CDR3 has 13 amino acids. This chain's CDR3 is CASRRTGRVEQFF. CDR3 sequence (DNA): TGCGCCAGCAGGCGGACAGGGAGGGTTGAGCAGTTCTTC. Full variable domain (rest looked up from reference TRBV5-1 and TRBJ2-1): KAGVTQTPRYLIKTRGQQVTLSCSPISGHRSVSWYQQTPGQGLQFLFEYFSETQRNKGNFPGRFSGRQFSNSRSEMNVSTLELGDSALYLCASRRTGRVEQFFGPGTRLTVL.

The CDR3 DNA is TGTGCCAGCAGCTTAGATTATGTCGACGCTGGGGGCTACACCTTC. Amino acids: CASSLDYVDAGGYTF. J is TRBJ1-2 and V is TRBV11-2; D ambiguous. CDR1 is SGHAT, CDR2 FQNNGV, per germline. The germline V and J ends were trimmed by 0 bases and 8 bases, with 16 bases remaining between them. The CDR3 runs 15 residues.

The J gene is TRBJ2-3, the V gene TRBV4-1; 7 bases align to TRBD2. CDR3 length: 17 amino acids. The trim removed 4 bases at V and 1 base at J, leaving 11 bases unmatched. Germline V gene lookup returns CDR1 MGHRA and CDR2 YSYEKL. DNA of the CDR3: TGCGCCAGCAGCCGCGGAGTAACCAGCGGGGGCACAGATACGCAGTATTTT. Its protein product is CASSRGVTSGGTDTQYF.

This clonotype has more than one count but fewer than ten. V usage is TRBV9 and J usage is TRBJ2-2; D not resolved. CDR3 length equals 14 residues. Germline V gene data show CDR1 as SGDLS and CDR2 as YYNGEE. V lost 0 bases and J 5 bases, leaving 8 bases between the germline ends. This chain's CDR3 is CASSVGFETGELFF. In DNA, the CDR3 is TGTGCCAGCAGCGTAGGGTTTGAGACCGGGGAGCTGTTTTTT.

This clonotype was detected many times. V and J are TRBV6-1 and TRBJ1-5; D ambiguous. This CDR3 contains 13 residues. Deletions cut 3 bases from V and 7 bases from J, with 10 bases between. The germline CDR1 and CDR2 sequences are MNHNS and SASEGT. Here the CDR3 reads CASSDRFEQPQHF. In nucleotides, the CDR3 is TGTGCCAGCAGTGACAGGTTTGAGCAGCCCCAGCATTTT.

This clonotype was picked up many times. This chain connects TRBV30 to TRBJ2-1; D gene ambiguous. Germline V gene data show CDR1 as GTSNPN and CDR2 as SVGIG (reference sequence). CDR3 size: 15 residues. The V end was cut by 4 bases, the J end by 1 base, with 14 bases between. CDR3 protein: CAWNVLSSSYNEQFF. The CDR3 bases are TGTGCCTGGAACGTGCTTAGCAGTTCCTACAATGAGCAGTTCTTC.

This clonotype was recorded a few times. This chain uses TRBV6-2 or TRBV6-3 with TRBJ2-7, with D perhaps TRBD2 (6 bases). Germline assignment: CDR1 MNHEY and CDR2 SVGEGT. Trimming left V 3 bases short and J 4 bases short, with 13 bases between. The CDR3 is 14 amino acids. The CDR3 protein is CASSYWGDRYEQYF. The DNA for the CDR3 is TGTGCCAGCAGTTATTGGGGGGACCGATACGAGCAGTACTTC.